This passage covers 5 T cell receptor beta chains from one sample sequenced in a study of blood T cell repertoires in COVID-19. Method: immunoSEQ multiplex PCR; TCRdb's copy keeps in-frame clones and lacks some. Of some 380,000 clones listed, 87% are singletons. The source material was PBMCs or T cells enriched from blood (not recorded which). These receptors were obtained from a man between 25 and 39 years old who had recovered from COVID-19.

This chain connects TRBV12-5 to TRBJ1-5; weak D call: TRBD1 (6 bases). With 1 base removed from V and 9 bases from J, the gap between germline ends came to 13 bases. In germline, CDR1 is LGHNT, CDR2 FRNRAP. This CDR3 region has 14 residues. The CDR3 DNA reads as TGTGCTAGTGGTTTGGGACAGGTGAGTCGGCCCCAGCATTTT. It yields the protein CASGLGQVSRPQHF.

The chain carries TRBV7-3 and TRBJ2-7; D perhaps matches TRBD1 (6 bases). Germline V gene lookup returns CDR1 SGHTA and CDR2 FQGTGA. This CDR3 comprises 13 residues. The V gene lost 5 bases and the J gene lost 3 bases, with 11 bases spanning the gap. CDR3 sequence: CASSPGQHYEQYF. CDR3 DNA: TGTGCCAGCAGCCCCGGACAGCACTACGAGCAGTACTTC. Filled out from reference TRBV7-3 and TRBJ2-7, the complete variable domain reads GAGVSQTPSNKVTEKGKYVELRCDPISGHTALYWYRQSLGQGPEFLIYFQGTGAADDSGLPNDRFFAVRPEGSVSTLKIQRTERGDSAVYLCASSPGQHYEQYFGPGTRLTVT.

CDR3 loop: CASSSLGDRVRGYTF. DNA of the CDR3: TGTGCCAGCAGTTCACTGGGGGACAGGGTGCGTGGCTACACCTTC. The chain links TRBV6-5 to TRBJ1-2; 9 nucleotides align to TRBD1. Germline lookup yields CDR1 MNHEY and CDR2 SVGAGI. This CDR3 spans 15 amino acids. J lost 7 bases, V lost 4 bases, and 10 bases had no gene match.

This chain links TRBV6-5 with TRBJ1-6, with 10 bases lining up with TRBD1. Trimming took 6 bases from V and 5 from J; bases not matched to a gene: 1. The CDR3 is 14 residues long. Germline lookup yields CDR1 MNHEY and CDR2 SVGAGI. The CDR3, as DNA: TGTGCCAGCAGCGGGACAGGGGATAATTCACCCCTCCACTTT. This translates into CASSGTGDNSPLHF.

The chain combines TRBV19 with TRBJ1-4, with D possibly matching TRBD1 (5 bases). V lost 1 base to trimming and J lost 13 bases, with 19 bases between them. This CDR3 spans 15 amino acids. From germline, CDR1 is LNHDA and CDR2 SQIVND (reference sequence). The CDR3 DNA reads as TGTGCCAGTAGTATAGGCCCGGGACTCTCTAGCGGACTGTTTTTT. This gives the protein CASSIGPGLSSGLFF.